The 24 T cell receptor beta chains reported below all come from one sample, sequenced in a study of cytomegalovirus exposure and HLA in healthy donors. The PCR employed 60 Vbeta primers together with 13 Jbeta primers. Assay: immunoSEQ multiplex PCR; the TCRdb copy retains only in-frame clones and omits some. The sample shows 100,000 to 150,000 clones, over 70% of them seen only once. Sequenced sample: PBMCs. These receptors all come from a woman aged 40 to 55 in good health and CMV-seronegative.

This clone has only a few counts. The J gene is TRBJ1-1, the V gene TRBV5-1, with a possible D match to TRBD1 (5 bases). Germline V gene data show CDR1 as SGHRS and CDR2 as YFSETQ. The CDR3 spans 14 residues. The V and J ends lost 4 bases and 3 bases respectively, with 13 bases between them. The CDR3 sequence: CASSLMGRDTEAFF. The CDR3 region has the DNA TGCGCCAGCAGCCTAATGGGGCGAGACACTGAAGCTTTCTTT. Together with reference TRBV5-1 and TRBJ1-1, the CDR3 gives the full variable domain: KAGVTQTPRYLIKTRGQQVTLSCSPISGHRSVSWYQQTPGQGLQFLFEYFSETQRNKGNFPGRFSGRQFSNSRSEMNVSTLELGDSALYLCASSLMGRDTEAFFGQGTRLTVV.

The chain uses TRBV29-1 and TRBJ1-5; TRBD1 is a possible D gene (6 bases). CDR1 and CDR2 from the germline V gene are SQVTM and ANQGSEA. This CDR3 is built from 14 residues. V shed 8 bases and J shed 6 bases, with 20 bases lying between them. CDR3 region: CSITDREGSQPQHF. The CDR3, as DNA: TGCAGCATTACGGACAGAGAAGGTAGTCAGCCCCAGCATTTT.

This chain connects TRBV14 to TRBJ1-1; TRBD1 matches at 8 bases. Germline CDR1 is SGHDN and CDR2 is FVKESK. Germline trimming cut 0 bases from V and 2 bases from J; bases unmatched to any gene: 8. The CDR3 sequence is 17 residues long. CDR3 sequence (DNA): TGTGCCAGCAGCCAAGATCCCCCGACAGGGGTAAACACTGAAGCTTTCTTT. Its protein is CASSQDPPTGVNTEAFF.

The count of this clone is one. V and J are TRBV2 and TRBJ2-3; 9 positions agree with TRBD2. Germline V lookup: CDR1 SNHLY, CDR2 FYNNEI. The V segment lost 3 bases and the J segment 6 bases; nucleotides outside the gene matches: 13. The CDR3 length is 17 residues. CDR3 amino acids: CASSDGLAGEPPDTQYF. The CDR3 DNA reads TGTGCCAGCAGTGACGGGTTAGCGGGGGAGCCCCCCGATACGCAGTATTTT.

This chain joins TRBV5-4 and TRBJ1-2, with TRBD1 matching 9 bases. Germline trimming cut 4 bases from V and 1 base from J; bases unmatched to any gene: 5. Germline lookup yields CDR1 SGHNT and CDR2 YYREEE (reference sequence). This CDR3 region has 15 residues. CDR3 in amino acids: CASSVGQGGNYGYTF. The DNA for the CDR3 is TGTGCCAGCAGCGTGGGACAGGGTGGTAACTATGGCTACACCTTC.

V usage is TRBV5-1 and J usage is TRBJ2-5; 8 nucleotides align to TRBD1. The better agreement between TRBJ2-7 and the DNA end casts doubt on the J call. Germline loops: CDR1 SGHRS, CDR2 YFSETQ. The CDR3 runs 15 residues. The CDR3 DNA sequence: TGCGCCAGCAGCTTGGGACAGGGGAGGTCCTACGAGCAGTACTTC. Translated: CASSLGQGRSYEQYF.

This chain uses TRBV29-1 with TRBJ1-2; maybe TRBD1 (5 bases). The CDR3 totals 13 residues. Germline-derived CDR1 and CDR2 are SQVTM and ANQGSEA. V shed 1 base and J shed 2 bases, with 8 bases lying between them. This CDR3 is CSVEVRGNYGYTF. The CDR3 DNA reads TGCAGCGTTGAAGTGCGGGGGAACTATGGCTACACCTTC.

The chain couples TRBV28 to TRBJ2-7; 7 bases are shared with TRBD1. V shed 6 bases, J shed 1 base, and the junction held 3 bases outside the gene matches. The CDR3 contains 13 residues. Germline-derived CDR1 and CDR2 are MDHEN and SYDVKM. The chain's CDR3 is CASRRQGSYEQYF. The DNA for the CDR3 is TGTGCCAGCAGACGACAGGGATCCTACGAGCAGTACTTC. Full variable domain (missing parts from reference TRBV28 and TRBJ2-7): DVKVTQSSRYLVKRTGEKVFLECVQDMDHENMFWYRQDPGLGLRLIYFSYDVKMKEKGDIPEGYSVSREKKERFSLILESASTNQTSMYLCASRRQGSYEQYFGPGTRLTVT.

This clone has a single count. The chain employs TRBV28 and TRBJ2-7; no definite D call. V lost 3 bases to trimming and J lost 5 bases, with 8 bases between them. Germline lookup yields CDR1 MDHEN and CDR2 SYDVKM. The CDR3 is 12 amino acids. DNA of the CDR3: TGTGCCAGCAGTTTTGATTACAACGAGCAGTACTTC. Translation: CASSFDYNEQYF.

V gene TRBV7-9 combines with J gene TRBJ2-3; 11 bases are shared with TRBD2. V trimming: 1 base; J trimming: 0 bases; junction bases outside the gene matches: 3. CDR3 length equals 17 residues. Germline V gene lookup returns CDR1 SEHNR and CDR2 FQNEAQ (reference sequence). CDR3 in DNA: TGTGCCAGCAGCTTAGGACTAGCGGGGACTAGCACAGATACGCAGTATTTT. It is translated as CASSLGLAGTSTDTQYF.

V usage is TRBV4-1 and J usage is TRBJ1-1, with 7 positions matching TRBD1. Trimming took 3 bases from V and 0 from J; bases not matched to a gene: 16. Germline assignment: CDR1 MGHRA and CDR2 YSYEKL. The CDR3 extends over 19 amino acids. Here the CDR3 DNA reads TGCGCCAGCAGCCAGTCTCCCTCCGGGACAGTTCTCTTGAACACTGAAGCTTTCTTT. Its translation is CASSQSPSGTVLLNTEAFF.

The chain recombines TRBV7-6 with TRBJ1-2, with D tentatively TRBD1 (5 bases). Looked up from germline, CDR1 is SGHVS and CDR2 is FNYEAQ. V was shortened by 4 bases and J by 7 bases, with 13 bases between the two germline ends. CDR3 length: 13 amino acids. The CDR3 spells CASSWGEKGGYTF. The CDR3 DNA follows: TGTGCCAGCAGCTGGGGGGAGAAGGGTGGCTACACCTTC. The full variable domain, with the rest looked up from reference TRBV7-6 and TRBJ1-2, is GAGVSQSPRYKVTKRGQDVALRCDPISGHVSLYWYRQALGQGPEFLTYFNYEAQQDKSGLPNDRFSAERPEGSISTLTIQRTEQRDSAMYRCASSWGEKGGYTFGSGTRLTVV.

The chain couples TRBV7-9 to TRBJ2-3; D uncertain. Trimming cost V 5 bases and J 0 bases, with 9 bases left between them. The CDR3 runs 14 residues. Germline lookup yields CDR1 SEHNR and CDR2 FQNEAQ (reference sequence). The CDR3 spells CASSPTPSTDTQYF. CDR3 bases: TGTGCCAGCAGCCCCACTCCCAGCACAGATACGCAGTATTTT.

This clone was seen more than once but under ten times. This chain joins TRBV7-9 and TRBJ2-1; TRBD2 agrees at 10 bases. Germline assignment: CDR1 SEHNR and CDR2 FQNEAQ (reference sequence). The CDR3 has 17 residues. Losses at the gene ends were 3 bases for V and 4 bases for J; bases not matched to a gene: 9. In nucleotides, the CDR3 is TGTGCCAGCAGCTTTTTCACTGGACTAGCGGATTACAATGAGCAGTTCTTC. Translation gives CASSFFTGLADYNEQFF.

The rearrangement uses TRBV5-1 and TRBJ2-5, with TRBD2 identical over 10 bases. V gave up 0 bases and J gave up 5 bases; unmatched junction bases: 10. Germline loops: CDR1 SGHRS, CDR2 YFSETQ. This CDR3 is built from 17 residues. The CDR3 here is CASSLGTSGEGRETQYF. CDR3 sequence (DNA): TGCGCCAGCAGCTTGGGAACTAGCGGGGAGGGTCGGGAGACCCAGTACTTC. The variable domain in full, completed from reference TRBV5-1 and TRBJ2-5, reads KAGVTQTPRYLIKTRGQQVTLSCSPISGHRSVSWYQQTPGQGLQFLFEYFSETQRNKGNFPGRFSGRQFSNSRSEMNVSTLELGDSALYLCASSLGTSGEGRETQYFGPGTRLLVL.

V is TRBV6-5 and J is TRBJ2-7; 7 bases line up with TRBD1. Germline values: CDR1 MNHEY, CDR2 SVGAGI. J was trimmed by 3 bases and V by 6 bases; bases with no gene match: 8. This CDR3 has 14 residues. The CDR3 region is CASRGGAGGYEQYF. For the CDR3, the DNA is TGTGCCAGCAGGGGCGGAGCAGGGGGCTACGAGCAGTACTTC.

The chain joins TRBV18 to TRBJ2-7; D gene uncertain. Germline CDR1 is KGHSH and CDR2 is LQKENI. The CDR3 is made up of 13 amino acids. Trimming cost V 0 bases and J 9 bases, with 12 bases left between them. CDR3 coding DNA: TGTGCCAGCTCACCACCGGGTAGGTCGGGGCAGTACTTC. This sequence encodes CASSPPGRSGQYF.

The rearrangement joins TRBV19 to TRBJ1-2, with 7 bases fitting TRBD1. This CDR3 spans 17 amino acids. Germline CDR1 reads LNHDA; CDR2 reads SQIVND (reference sequence). With V trimmed by 3 bases and J by 4 bases, 14 bases remained unmatched. The CDR3 coding sequence is TGTGCCAGTAGTATGGGGGACAGCGTGCGTTCTACCTATGGCTACACCTTC. Its protein is CASSMGDSVRSTYGYTF.

CDR3 in DNA: TGTGCCAGCCCCGGAGCGGGGAACACTGAAGCTTTCTTT. Encoded protein: CASPGAGNTEAFF. The rearrangement uses TRBV2 and TRBJ1-1, with no clear D. CDR3 length: 13 residues. The germline gives CDR1 SNHLY, CDR2 FYNNEI. Trimming took 8 bases from V and 1 from J, leaving 11 bases between them. Full variable domain (missing parts from reference TRBV2 and TRBJ1-1): EPEVTQTPSHQVTQMGQEVILRCVPISNHLYFYWYRQILGQKVEFLVSFYNNEISEKSEIFDDQFSVERPDGSNFTLKIRSTKLEDSAMYFCASPGAGNTEAFFGQGTRLTVV.

V is TRBV4-2 and J is TRBJ2-3; the match to TRBD2 covers 9 bases. CDR1 and CDR2 (germline): LGHNA, YNFKEQ. This CDR3 spans 16 amino acids. Losses at the gene ends were 0 bases for V and 3 bases for J; bases not matched to a gene: 4. This chain's CDR3 is CASSQENSGRTDTQYF. The CDR3 DNA reads as TGTGCCAGCAGCCAAGAAAATAGCGGGAGAACAGATACGCAGTATTTT.

DNA for the CDR3: TGTGCCAGCAGCTCGGGACTAAGTTACACAGATACGCAGTATTTT. It yields the protein CASSSGLSYTDTQYF. The rearrangement joins TRBV7-9 to TRBJ2-3; 7 bases are a match to TRBD2. Unmatched junction bases numbered 6, after V lost 4 bases and J lost 2 bases. From germline, CDR1 is SEHNR and CDR2 FQNEAQ (reference sequence). The CDR3 is 15 residues long.

J is TRBJ1-1 and V is TRBV5-5; D gene ambiguous. The CDR3 covers 14 residues. Trimming left V 1 base short and J 1 base short, with 8 bases between. Germline lookup yields CDR1 SGHKS and CDR2 YYEKEE (reference sequence). Here the CDR3 DNA reads TGTGCCAGCAGCTTGATAGAGAAGAACACTGAAGCTTTCTTT. Translation gives CASSLIEKNTEAFF.

This sequence joins TRBV28 and TRBJ2-7, with 9 nucleotides matching TRBD2. The germline CDR1 and CDR2 sequences are MDHEN and SYDVKM. V shed 5 bases, J shed 4 bases, and the junction held 12 bases outside the gene matches. The CDR3 is 16 amino acids. The CDR3 DNA follows: TGTGCCAGCAGTCATTCATATCCGGGACTAGCATACGAGCAGTACTTC. This gives the protein CASSHSYPGLAYEQYF.

The chain uses TRBV28 and TRBJ2-7, with 7 bases that match TRBD1. Germline V lookup: CDR1 MDHEN, CDR2 SYDVKM. The CDR3 spans 14 residues. V was clipped by 6 bases and J by 4 bases; unmatched bases: 9. The CDR3 protein is CASSPQQGVYEQYF. The CDR3 DNA is TGTGCCAGCAGCCCCCAGCAGGGGGTGTACGAGCAGTACTTC.